The source of this T cell receptor (beta chain) is a study of post-analysis software for immune sequencing data. Study observations and caveats: TRBV5-6, TRBV5-1 and TRBV20-1 were among a few TRBV segments more frequent in patients than controls.

Note on this clonotype: Its specificity is unknown.

This CDR3 contains 16 residues. Trimming shortened V by 5 bases and J by 3 bases, and 17 bases separated the two germline ends. Germline V gene sequence: CDR1 MNHEY, CDR2 SMNVEV (reference sequence). Prepared TCR beta cDNA libraries contained unique molecular identifiers. TCRdb reanalysed the PCR reads using MiXCR and keeps one entry per CDR3 protein. This table holds fewer than 850,000 distinct CDR3 sequences, about 32% found once. The sequence was collected from a girl aged 5-17 years with multiple sclerosis. The sequencing input was blood. V gene TRBV27 combines with J gene TRBJ1-5, with unresolved D. CDR3 residues: CASSPTTVGYNQPQHF. The DNA for the CDR3 is TGTGCCAGCAGTCCGACTACGGTAGGCTACAATCAGCCCCAGCATTTT.